What follows is one T cell receptor (beta chain) and its context. The data derive from a study of blood T cell repertoires in COVID-19. Study-level information: The analysed material was cDNA or gDNA that came from T cells, B-cell-depleted T cells, or PBMCs.

In the original analysis: Amplified reference gene primers provided the basis for estimating nucleated cell counts. Measured with immunoSEQ multiplex PCR; TCRdb has only the in-frame clones, and not every one. V and J calls and clone size are as listed in that table; D and trimming were resolved from the DNA. Of approximately 170,000 clones in the sample, about nine tenths were seen once. After removal of 0 bases from V and 8 bases from J, the junction contained 7 bases not matched to a gene. CDR1 is ENHRY, CDR2 SYGVKD, per germline. The CDR3 covers 15 residues. The receptor's source is a man aged 18 to 35 who had recovered from COVID-19. The chain links TRBV10-3 to TRBJ2-1, with TRBD2 identical over 7 bases. Specimen: peripheral blood. CDR3 bases: TGTGCCATCAGTGAGTCAAGTGGGAGGGTGGATGAGCAGTTCTTC. Translated: CAISESSGRVDEQFF.